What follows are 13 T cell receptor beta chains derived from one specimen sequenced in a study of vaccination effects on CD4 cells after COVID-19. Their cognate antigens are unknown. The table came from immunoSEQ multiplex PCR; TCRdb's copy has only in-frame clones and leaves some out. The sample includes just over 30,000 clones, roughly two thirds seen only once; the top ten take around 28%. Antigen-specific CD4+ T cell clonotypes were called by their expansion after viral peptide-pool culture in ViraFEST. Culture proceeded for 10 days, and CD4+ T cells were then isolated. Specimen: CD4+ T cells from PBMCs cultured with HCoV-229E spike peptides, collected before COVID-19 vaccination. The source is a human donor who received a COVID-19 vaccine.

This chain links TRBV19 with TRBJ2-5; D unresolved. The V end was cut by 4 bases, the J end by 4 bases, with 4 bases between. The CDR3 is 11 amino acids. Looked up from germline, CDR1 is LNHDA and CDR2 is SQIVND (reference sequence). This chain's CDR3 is CASSRRETQYF. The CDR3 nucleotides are TGTGCCAGTAGTAGAAGAGAGACCCAGTACTTC.

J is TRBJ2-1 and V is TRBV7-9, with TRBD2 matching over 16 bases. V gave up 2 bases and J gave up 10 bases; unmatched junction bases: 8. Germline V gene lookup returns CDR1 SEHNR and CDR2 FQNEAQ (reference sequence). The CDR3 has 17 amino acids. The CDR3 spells CASSLSGGLAGGGEQFF. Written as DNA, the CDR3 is TGTGCCAGCAGCTTATCCGGGGGACTAGCGGGAGGGGGCGAGCAGTTCTTC.

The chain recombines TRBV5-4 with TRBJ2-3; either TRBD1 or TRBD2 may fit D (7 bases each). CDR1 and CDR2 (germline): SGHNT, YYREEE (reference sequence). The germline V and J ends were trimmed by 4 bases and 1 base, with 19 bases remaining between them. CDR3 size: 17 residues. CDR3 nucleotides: TGTGCCAGCAGCCTCAAGCAGGGGGGGGGCCGCACAGATACGCAGTATTTT. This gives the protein CASSLKQGGGRTDTQYF.

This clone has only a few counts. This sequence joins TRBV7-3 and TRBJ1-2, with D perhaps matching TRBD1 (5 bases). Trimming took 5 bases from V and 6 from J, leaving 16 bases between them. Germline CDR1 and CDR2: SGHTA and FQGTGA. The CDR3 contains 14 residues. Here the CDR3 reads CASSKSAAGDGYTF. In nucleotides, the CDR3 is TGTGCCAGCAGCAAATCGGCGGCGGGGGATGGCTACACCTTC.

DNA of the CDR3: TGTGCCAGCAAACAGGGAAACTCTGGAAACACCATATATTTT. Amino acids: CASKQGNSGNTIYF. The chain combines TRBV27 with TRBJ1-3; a possible D gene is TRBD1 (6 bases). Germline V gene sequence: CDR1 MNHEY, CDR2 SMNVEV (reference sequence). The CDR3 covers 14 residues. The V and J ends lost 7 bases and 0 bases respectively, with 10 bases between them.

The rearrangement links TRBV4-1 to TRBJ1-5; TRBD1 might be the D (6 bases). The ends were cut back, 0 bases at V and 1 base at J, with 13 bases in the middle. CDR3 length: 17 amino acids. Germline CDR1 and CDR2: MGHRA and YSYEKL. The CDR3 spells CASSQDFAGGSNQPQHF. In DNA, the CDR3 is TGCGCCAGCAGCCAAGATTTCGCCGGGGGCAGCAATCAGCCCCAGCATTTT.

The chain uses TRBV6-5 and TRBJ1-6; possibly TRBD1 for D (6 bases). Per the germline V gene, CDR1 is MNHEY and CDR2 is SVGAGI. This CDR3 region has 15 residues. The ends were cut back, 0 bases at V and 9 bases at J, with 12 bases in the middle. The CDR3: CASSYSGGSISPLHF. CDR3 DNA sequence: TGTGCCAGCAGTTACTCGGGGGGCAGCATTTCACCCCTCCACTTT.

The CDR3 spells CASSLEVGGHSPLHF. The CDR3 DNA follows: TGCGCCAGCAGCTTGGAGGTAGGGGGTCATTCACCCCTCCACTTT. This rearrangement joins TRBV5-1 to TRBJ1-6; D might be TRBD1 (6 bases). Germline CDR1 SGHRS, CDR2 YFSETQ. The V end lost 0 bases, the J end lost 8 bases, and 12 bases lay between the germline ends. The CDR3 is 15 residues long. Full variable domain (rest looked up from reference TRBV5-1 and TRBJ1-6): KAGVTQTPRYLIKTRGQQVTLSCSPISGHRSVSWYQQTPGQGLQFLFEYFSETQRNKGNFPGRFSGRQFSNSRSEMNVSTLELGDSALYLCASSLEVGGHSPLHFGNGTRLTVT.

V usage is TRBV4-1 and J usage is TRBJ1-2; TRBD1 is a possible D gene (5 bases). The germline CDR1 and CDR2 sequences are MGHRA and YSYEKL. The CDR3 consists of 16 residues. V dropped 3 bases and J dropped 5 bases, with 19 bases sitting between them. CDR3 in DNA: TGCGCCAGCAGCCAGGGGGACGGAATACTTACGTATGGCTACACCTTC. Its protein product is CASSQGDGILTYGYTF.

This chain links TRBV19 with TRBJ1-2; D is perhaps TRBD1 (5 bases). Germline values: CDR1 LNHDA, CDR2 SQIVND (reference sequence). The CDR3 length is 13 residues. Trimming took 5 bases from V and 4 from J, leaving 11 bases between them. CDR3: CASSPGPTYGYTF. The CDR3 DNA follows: TGTGCCAGTAGTCCGGGACCTACCTATGGCTACACCTTC.

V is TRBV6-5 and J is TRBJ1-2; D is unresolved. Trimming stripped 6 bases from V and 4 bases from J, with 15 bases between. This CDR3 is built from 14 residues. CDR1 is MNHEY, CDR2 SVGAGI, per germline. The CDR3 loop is CASRAAGQAYGYTF. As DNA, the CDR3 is TGTGCCAGCAGAGCCGCTGGGCAGGCCTATGGCTACACCTTC.

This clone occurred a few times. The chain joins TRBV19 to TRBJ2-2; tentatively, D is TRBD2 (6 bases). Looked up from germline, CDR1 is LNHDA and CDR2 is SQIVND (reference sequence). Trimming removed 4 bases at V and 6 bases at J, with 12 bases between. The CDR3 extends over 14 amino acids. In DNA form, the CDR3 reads TGTGCCAGTAGTAAGACTAGTAACGCCGGGGAGCTGTTTTTT. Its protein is CASSKTSNAGELFF.

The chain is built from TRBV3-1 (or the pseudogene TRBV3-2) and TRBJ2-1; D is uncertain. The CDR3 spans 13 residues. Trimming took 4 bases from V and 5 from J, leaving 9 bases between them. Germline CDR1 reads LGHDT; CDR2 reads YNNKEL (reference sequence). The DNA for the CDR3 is TGTGCCAGCAGCCGTGACAACCACAATGAGCAGTTCTTC. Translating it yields CASSRDNHNEQFF.